Presented here are 19 T cell receptor beta chains from one specimen sequenced in a study of T cell clonality in common variable immunodeficiency. TCRdb's copy holds only in-frame clones and misses some; the assay was immunoSEQ multiplex PCR. Singletons are absent from the sample, which has 30,000 to 40,000 clones. Sequencing was performed on peripheral blood mononuclear cells. These receptors were collected from a person aged 18 to 70 in good health.

This clone was observed at least ten times. The CDR3 bases that were read are TGTGCCTGGAGTGCAGGTCCCGAG. Protein product: CAWSAGPE. The complete CDR3 protein is CAWSAGPEQYF. This chain connects TRBV30 to TRBJ2-7; D gene ambiguous. The sequence runs out 3 residues before the end of the CDR3; the remainder is reconstructed from the germline J gene. The CDR3 consists of 11 residues. The germline V gene encodes CDR1 GTSNPN and CDR2 SVGIG (reference sequence). V lost 1 base and J lost 6, with 7 bases in between.

This clone was recorded at least ten times. The CDR3 end lies 3 residues beyond the end of the read and is filled in from the germline J gene. The genes are TRBV7-2 and TRBJ1-4; D possibly corresponds to TRBD1 (5 bases). CDR1 and CDR2 (germline): SGHTA, FQGNSA. This CDR3 has 14 amino acids. Trimming took 3 bases from V and 8 from J, leaving 13 bases between them. Incomplete CDR3 DNA: TGTGCCAGCAGCTTCGGGACTAGGGAGGAAAAA. This gives the protein CASSFGTREEK. The entire CDR3 protein reads CASSFGTREEKLFF.

As concerns this clone: The read is 3 residues too short to cover the CDR3 end, so that end is filled in from the germline J gene. The chain joins TRBV30 to TRBJ2-4; D possibly corresponds to TRBD1 (6 bases). The CDR3 contains 13 residues. Per germline, CDR1 GTSNPN and CDR2 SVGIG (reference sequence). Here the CDR3 reads CAWSRTENYGQYF. CDR3 DNA (partial): TGTGCCTGGAGCCGGACAGAGAACTATGGT.

This clone showed up many times. The junction departs from germline at one end; a sequencing error may be responsible. The read ends 3 residues before the CDR3 terminus; that terminus is restored from the germline J gene. The chain couples TRBV4-2 to TRBJ2-1; 7 nucleotides agree with TRBD2. The CDR3 consists of 16 residues. Per the germline V gene, CDR1 is LGHNA and CDR2 is YNFKEQ. CDR3 residues: CASSQVQYGGGNEQFF. Partial CDR3 DNA: TGCGCCAGCAGCCAAGTTCAATATGGGGGGGGGAATGAG.

This clone has at least ten counts. The read falls 3 residues short of the CDR3 end, and the missing part is taken from the germline J gene. This chain connects TRBV18 to TRBJ1-4; perhaps TRBD1 as D (5 bases). The CDR3 has 15 residues. Germline CDR1 reads KGHSH; CDR2 reads LQKENI. V was clipped by 6 bases and J by 5 bases, with 16 bases between them. CDR3 bases read: TGTGCCAGCTCTACCTGGAGACAGCCCAATGAAAAA. Protein product: CASSTWRQPNEK. The entire CDR3 protein reads CASSTWRQPNEKLFF.

This clone was recorded at least ten times. The read ends 3 residues shy of where the CDR3 ends; the end is completed using the germline J gene. The V gene is TRBV29-1, the J gene TRBJ2-2, with TRBD2 matching over 8 bases. V gave up 4 bases and J gave up 6 bases; unmatched junction bases: 7. This CDR3 has 14 residues. CDR1 is SQVTM and CDR2 is ANQGSEA in the germline V gene. The part of the CDR3 DNA that was read is TGCAGCGTTGGGAGCGGGAGTCGGTCCGGGGAG. Translated, it gives CSVGSGSRSGE. The whole CDR3 is CSVGSGSRSGELFF.

This clone was counted many times. The read stops 3 residues short of the end of the CDR3; the missing end is completed from the germline J gene. This chain links TRBV4-2 with TRBJ2-3; 8 bases are a match to TRBD2. CDR1 and CDR2 from the germline V gene are LGHNA and YNFKEQ. The CDR3 sequence is 16 residues long. The junction had 8 bases not matched to a gene; V was cut back by 3 bases and J by 3 bases. CDR3 sequence: CASSHLTSESTDTQYF. The part of the CDR3 DNA that was read is TGTGCCAGCAGCCATTTGACTAGCGAGTCAACAGATACG.

This clone came up many times. The read comes to an end 3 residues before the CDR3 does, leaving the germline J gene to fill in the end. The chain uses TRBV12-3 or TRBV12-4 and TRBJ1-2, with a tentative D call TRBD1 (6 bases). This CDR3 is 14 amino acids long. Trimming pared 7 bases from V and 0 bases from J, leaving 12 bases between. The sequenced CDR3 bases are TGTGCCAGCACCCCGACAGGACCTAACTATGGC. It codes for CASTPTGPNYG. The full CDR3 reads CASTPTGPNYGYTF.

This clone was recorded many times. The read halts 3 residues ahead of the CDR3 end, with the missing end drawn from the germline J gene. The chain combines TRBV30 with TRBJ1-1; tentative D call: TRBD1 (5 bases). The germline V gene has CDR1 GTSNPN and CDR2 SVGIG (reference sequence). The CDR3 totals 13 residues. This CDR3 is CAWTSLQGGVAFF. The sequenced CDR3 bases are TGTGCCTGGACCTCACTGCAGGGTGGCGTA. Complete variable domain (other parts from reference TRBV30 and TRBJ1-1): SQTIHQWPATLVQPVGSPLSLECTVEGTSNPNLYWYRQAAGRGLQLLFYSVGIGQISSEVPQNLSASRPQDRQFILSSKKLLLSDSGFYLCAWTSLQGGVAFFGQGTRLTVV.

This clone was counted ten times or more. The read ends 3 residues shy of where the CDR3 ends; the end is completed using the germline J gene. The chain has TRBV20-1 and TRBJ2-5, with 9 bases that match TRBD2. This CDR3 comprises 14 residues. With 5 bases clipped from V and 1 base from J, the junction kept 5 bases outside the gene matches. CDR1 and CDR2 (germline): DFQATT, SNEGSKA (reference sequence). CDR3 region: CSAASGGLQETQYF. The CDR3 bases that were read are TGCAGTGCTGCGAGCGGGGGGCTCCAAGAGACC.

This clone was observed many times. The CDR3 end is not reached by the read, which stops 3 residues before it; the germline J gene fills it in. The genes are TRBV5-6 and TRBJ1-1, with 8 positions matching TRBD1. Per germline, CDR1 SGHDT and CDR2 YYEEEE. This CDR3 has 15 amino acids. V gave up 3 bases and J gave up 0 bases; unmatched junction bases: 4. CDR3 DNA (partial): TGTGCCAGCAGCTCCTCACAGGGGGTGAACACTGAA. This sequence encodes CASSSSQGVNTE. From start to end, the CDR3 is CASSSSQGVNTEAFF. The whole variable domain, remainder taken from reference TRBV5-6 and TRBJ1-1, is DAGVTQSPTHLIKTRGQQVTLRCSPKSGHDTVSWYQQALGQGPQFIFQYYEEEERQRGNFPDRFSGHQFPNYSSELNVNALLLGDSALYLCASSSSQGVNTEAFFGQGTRLTVV.

There are many counts of this clone. One base away lies a much larger clone, so this may be a sequencing read error. Coverage ceases 3 residues before the CDR3 finishes, and the germline J gene fills in the end. The rearrangement links TRBV20-1 to TRBJ2-7; possibly TRBD1 for D (5 bases). The CDR3 sequence is 15 residues long. CDR1 and CDR2 (germline): DFQATT, SNEGSKA (reference sequence). CDR3 sequence reads: CGATDSSQVFYEQYF. The covered CDR3 bases are TGCGGTGCCACCGACTCCTCACAGGTTTTCTACGAG.

For this clone: The observed sequence ends 3 residues before the CDR3 terminus, with the missing tail filled in from the germline J gene. The rearrangement links TRBV25-1 to TRBJ2-1; 10 bases match TRBD2. Germline CDR1 MGHDK, CDR2 SYGVNS. The V gene end was trimmed by 6 bases and the J gene end by 7 bases; junction bases not matched to a gene: 9. This CDR3 contains 15 residues. CDR3 sequence: CASSPEREGRNEQFF. The covered CDR3 bases are TGTGCCAGCAGCCCTGAGCGGGAGGGCCGGAATGAG.

In regard to this clone: Read coverage stops 3 residues before the CDR3 terminus; the germline J gene supplies the remainder. The chain uses TRBV5-1 and TRBJ1-2, with D uncertain. CDR1 is SGHRS, CDR2 YFSETQ, per germline. The CDR3 runs to 14 residues. CDR3 region: CASSLGEPTDTYTF. The sequenced part of the CDR3 DNA is TGCGCCAGCAGCTTGGGAGAGCCCACAGATACC.

This clone was seen at least ten times. The read terminates 3 residues ahead of where the CDR3 ends, so the germline J gene completes it. The chain carries TRBV10-3 and TRBJ1-1, with 7 nucleotides matching TRBD1. This CDR3 has 13 residues. J gave up 4 bases and V 10 bases, and 9 bases lay outside the gene matches. Germline V gene sequence: CDR1 ENHRY, CDR2 SYGVKD. CDR3: CATTGAGITEAFF. Partial CDR3 DNA: TGTGCCACCACAGGGGCCGGAATCACTGAA.

There are many counts of this clone. The read comes to an end 3 residues before the CDR3 does, leaving the germline J gene to fill in the end. This sequence joins TRBV28 and TRBJ2-3; D is undetermined. Deletions cut 5 bases from V and 5 bases from J, with 11 bases between. The CDR3 extends over 13 amino acids. In germline, CDR1 is MDHEN, CDR2 SYDVKM. CDR3: CASSPARGDTQYF. Partial CDR3 DNA: TGTGCCAGCAGTCCCGCCCGAGGAGATACG.

This clone was seen more than once but under ten times. The read halts 3 residues ahead of the CDR3 end, with the missing end drawn from the germline J gene. The chain uses TRBV7-2 and TRBJ2-5; TRBD2 matches at 7 bases. Germline loops: CDR1 SGHTA, CDR2 FQGNSA. The CDR3 has 17 residues. Trimming cost V 0 bases and J 5 bases; bases outside gene matches: 12. Partial CDR3 DNA: TGTGCCAGCAGCTTAGCGTACGCGGGAGTGGGAGCGGAGACC. As protein: CASSLAYAGVGAET. The full CDR3 is CASSLAYAGVGAETQYF.

The sample holds many counts of this clone. CDR3 protein: CSAETRQGAYGYTF. The sequenced CDR3 bases are TGCAGTGCTGAAACCCGACAGGGGGCCTATGGC. This sequence joins TRBV20-1 and TRBJ1-2, with 10 bases fitting TRBD1. The observed sequence ends 3 residues before the CDR3 terminus, with the missing tail filled in from the germline J gene. V shed 5 bases and J 4 bases; nucleotides not matched to a gene: 7. Germline V gives CDR1 DFQATT, CDR2 SNEGSKA (reference sequence). CDR3 length: 14 residues.

This clone was observed a handful of times. The CDR3 goes on 3 residues after the read ends, and that part is filled in from the germline J gene. The rearrangement joins TRBV7-2 to TRBJ2-7; TRBD1 agrees at 9 bases. The CDR3 totals 15 residues. Germline CDR1 is SGHTA and CDR2 is FQGNSA. J was trimmed by 6 bases and V by 4 bases; bases with no gene match: 10. The CDR3 loop is CASSSVPGQGGEQYF. Partial CDR3 DNA: TGTGCCAGCAGCTCGGTCCCGGGACAGGGCGGCGAG.